This is a list of T cell receptor beta chains from one sample in a study of cytomegalovirus exposure and HLA in healthy donors. Sequencing used immunoSEQ multiplex PCR; TCRdb keeps in-frame clones, though not all of them. Of around 210,000 clones in the sample, around 75% were seen once. The material sequenced was PBMCs. These receptor sequences come from a male donor in good health and CMV-seropositive. The CDR3 runs from the conserved cysteine through the conserved F or W. Each record gives: D gene, clone size, V gene, J gene, CDR3 protein, CDR3 DNA. The D gene is left open where the match is weak. Some rows mark clone size as missing; the rest say once, few, many or name a class of expanded clone.

-	-	TRBV7-2	TRBJ1-5	CASRLAGDLPQHF	TGTGCCAGCAGACTAGCGGGGGACCTGCCCCAGCATTTT
-	-	TRBV21-1	TRBJ2-7	CASSKGKGEGYEQYF	TGTGCCAGCAGCAAAGGAAAGGGAGAGGGTTACGAGCAGTACTTC
-	-	TRBV10-3	TRBJ2-3	CAISDDRGTDTQYF	TGTGCCATCAGTGACGACAGAGGCACAGATACGCAGTATTTT
TRBD1	-	TRBV11-2	TRBJ2-6	CASSSGTGASGANVLTF	TGTGCCAGCAGCTCCGGGACAGGGGCCTCTGGGGCCAACGTCCTGACTTTC
-	few	TRBV5-1	TRBJ1-1	CASSFQGRTEAFF	TGCGCCAGCAGCTTCCAGGGTCGCACTGAAGCTTTCTTT
-	once	TRBV6-5	TRBJ1-1	CASSPRGEVEAFF	TGTGCCAGCAGTCCCCGAGGGGAGGTTGAAGCTTTCTTT
-	once	TRBV5-1	TRBJ1-2	CASSWNQGPANYGYTF	TGCGCCAGCAGCTGGAACCAGGGGCCGGCTAACTATGGCTACACCTTC
TRBD1	-	TRBV27	TRBJ2-7	CASGTGGRYEQYF	TGTGCCAGCGGGACAGGGGGTCGATACGAGCAGTACTTC
-	-	TRBV5-1	TRBJ1-1	CASSLWGSNTEAFF	TGCGCCAGCAGCTTGTGGGGCTCGAACACTGAAGCTTTCTTT
-	once	TRBV5-4	TRBJ2-7	CASSSPGRAYEQYF	TGTGCCAGCAGCTCCCCTGGCAGGGCCTACGAGCAGTACTTC
TRBD2	-	TRBV7-3	TRBJ2-1	CASSLSGTSLAEQFF	TGTGCCAGCAGCCTTTCCGGGACTAGTCTGGCTGAGCAGTTCTTC
-	-	TRBV5-4	TRBJ1-4	CASSLSGVEEKLFF	TGTGCCAGCAGCTTGTCGGGGGTGGAAGAAAAACTGTTTTTT
TRBD1	-	TRBV4-3	TRBJ1-2	CASSQDPDRGGGYGYTF	TGCGCCAGCAGCCAAGACCCCGACAGGGGGGGTGGCTATGGCTACACCTTC
TRBD1	-	TRBV14	TRBJ1-6	CASSQAGQGTSPLHF	TGTGCCAGCAGCCAAGCCGGACAGGGGACTTCACCCCTCCACTTT
-	-	TRBV30	TRBJ2-3	CAWSVLLGTDTQYF	TGTGCCTGGAGTGTACTGCTAGGCACAGATACGCAGTATTTT
TRBD1	-	TRBV9	TRBJ2-7	CASSVGQRIYEQYF	TGTGCCAGCAGCGTGGGACAGAGAATATACGAGCAGTACTTC
-	once	TRBV27	TRBJ2-7	CASSLGTGSYEQYF	TGTGCCAGCAGTTTGGGGACTGGCTCCTACGAGCAGTACTTC
-	-	TRBV7-8	TRBJ2-2	CASSLESTISTGELFF	TGTGCCAGCAGCTTAGAAAGTACTATTAGCACCGGGGAGCTGTTTTTT
TRBD2	-	TRBV14	TRBJ2-1	CASTPLGLAGAGFLFF	TGTGCCAGCACCCCCTTAGGGCTAGCGGGAGCTGGGTTCCTGTTCTTC
-	-	TRBV9	TRBJ2-4	CASSVDRLGNIQYF	TGTGCCAGCAGCGTGGACCGACTAGGAAACATTCAGTACTTC
-	-	TRBV7-2	TRBJ2-1	CASSLGPGNEQFF	TGTGCCAGCAGCCTGGGGCCTGGGAATGAGCAGTTCTTC
TRBD2	-	TRBV7-9	TRBJ2-1	CASGTTYNEQFF	TGTGCCAGCGGGACTACGTACAATGAGCAGTTCTTC
TRBD2	-	TRBV7-3	TRBJ2-3	CASSLGTSRSTDTQYF	TGTGCCAGCAGCCTGGGGACTAGCCGGAGCACAGATACGCAGTATTTT
-	-	TRBV15	TRBJ2-2	CATTTESGLNTGELFF	TGTGCCACCACCACAGAGTCAGGGCTGAACACCGGGGAGCTGTTTTTT
TRBD2	-	TRBV5-6	TRBJ2-5	CASSEGLTDYKQYF	TGTGCCAGCAGCGAGGGACTAACTGACTACAAGCAGTACTTC
TRBD2	-	TRBV19	TRBJ2-3	CASSIASRAEGLVRYF	TGTGCCAGTAGTATTGCCAGCCGGGCGGAGGGACTAGTTAGGTATTTT
TRBD1	-	TRBV5-1	TRBJ1-2	CASSLGTGLNYGYTF	TGCGCCAGCAGCTTGGGGACAGGGCTAAACTATGGCTACACCTTC